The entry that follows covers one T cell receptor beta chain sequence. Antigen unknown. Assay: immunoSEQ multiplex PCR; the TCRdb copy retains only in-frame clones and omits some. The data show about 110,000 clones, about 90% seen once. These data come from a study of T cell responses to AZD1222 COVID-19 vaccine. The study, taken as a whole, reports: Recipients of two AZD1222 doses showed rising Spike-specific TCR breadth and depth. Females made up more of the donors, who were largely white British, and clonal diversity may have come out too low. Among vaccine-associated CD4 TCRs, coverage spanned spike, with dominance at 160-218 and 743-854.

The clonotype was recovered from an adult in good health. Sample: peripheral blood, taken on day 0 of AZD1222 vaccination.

CDR3 bases: TGCGCCAGCAGCTTGACACCGGGACTAGCCCTTTCCCGCACAGATACGCAGTATTTT. It codes for CASSLTPGLALSRTDTQYF. The J gene is TRBJ2-3, the V gene TRBV5-1; 9 positions agree with TRBD2. Germline-derived CDR1 and CDR2 are SGHRS and YFSETQ. The trim removed 1 base at V and 1 base at J, leaving 13 bases unmatched. CDR3 length: 19 residues.